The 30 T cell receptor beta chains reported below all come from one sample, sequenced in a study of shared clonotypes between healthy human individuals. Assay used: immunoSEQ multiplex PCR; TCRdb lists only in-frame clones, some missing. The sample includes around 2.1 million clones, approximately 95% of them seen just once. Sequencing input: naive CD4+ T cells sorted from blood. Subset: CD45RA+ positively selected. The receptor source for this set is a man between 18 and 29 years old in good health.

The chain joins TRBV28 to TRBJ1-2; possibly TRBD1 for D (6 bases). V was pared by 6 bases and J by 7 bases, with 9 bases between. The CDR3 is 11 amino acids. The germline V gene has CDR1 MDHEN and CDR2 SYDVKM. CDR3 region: CASRFRGGYTF. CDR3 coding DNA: TGTGCCAGCAGATTCAGGGGTGGCTACACCTTC.

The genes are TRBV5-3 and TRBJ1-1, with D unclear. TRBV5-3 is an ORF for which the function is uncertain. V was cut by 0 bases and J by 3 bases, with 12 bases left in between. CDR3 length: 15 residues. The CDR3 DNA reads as TGTGCCAGAAGCTTGGAATGGAGGGTGCACACTGAAGCTTTCTTT. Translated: CARSLEWRVHTEAFF.

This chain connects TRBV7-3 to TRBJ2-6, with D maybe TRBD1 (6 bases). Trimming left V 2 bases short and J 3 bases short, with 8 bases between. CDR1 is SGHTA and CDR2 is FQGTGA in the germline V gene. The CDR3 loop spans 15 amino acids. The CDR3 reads CASSLGGFGANVLTF. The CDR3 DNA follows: TGTGCCAGCAGCTTAGGGGGCTTTGGGGCCAACGTCCTGACTTTC.

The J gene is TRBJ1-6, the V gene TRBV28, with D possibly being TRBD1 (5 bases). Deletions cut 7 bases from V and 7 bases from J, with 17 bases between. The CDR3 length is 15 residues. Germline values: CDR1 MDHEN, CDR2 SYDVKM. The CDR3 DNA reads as TGTGCCAGCAATTCCCAGGACACACTAAATTCACCCCTCCACTTT. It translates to CASNSQDTLNSPLHF.

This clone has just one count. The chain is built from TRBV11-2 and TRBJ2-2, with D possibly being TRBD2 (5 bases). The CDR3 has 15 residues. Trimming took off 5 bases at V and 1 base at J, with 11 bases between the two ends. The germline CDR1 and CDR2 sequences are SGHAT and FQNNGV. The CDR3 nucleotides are TGTGCCAGCAGCCGTTCCAGCGGGAACACCGGGGAGCTGTTTTTT. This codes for CASSRSSGNTGELFF. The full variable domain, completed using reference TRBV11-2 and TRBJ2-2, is EAGVAQSPRYKIIEKRQSVAFWCNPISGHATLYWYQQILGQGPKLLIQFQNNGVVDDSQLPKDRFSAERLKGVDSTLKIQPAKLEDSAVYLCASSRSSGNTGELFFGEGSRLTVL.

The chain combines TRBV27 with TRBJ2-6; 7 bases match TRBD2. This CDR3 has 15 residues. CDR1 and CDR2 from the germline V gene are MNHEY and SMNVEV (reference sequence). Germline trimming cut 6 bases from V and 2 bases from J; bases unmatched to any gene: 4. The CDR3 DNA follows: TGTGCCAGCAGCCCGGGGGGTACTGGGGCCAACGTCCTGACTTTC. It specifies CASSPGGTGANVLTF.

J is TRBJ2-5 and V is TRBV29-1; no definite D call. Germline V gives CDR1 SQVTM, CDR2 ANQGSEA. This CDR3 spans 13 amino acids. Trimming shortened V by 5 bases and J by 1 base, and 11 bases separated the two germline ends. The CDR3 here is CSVHGRLQETQYF. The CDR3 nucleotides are TGCAGCGTTCACGGACGGCTCCAAGAGACCCAGTACTTC.

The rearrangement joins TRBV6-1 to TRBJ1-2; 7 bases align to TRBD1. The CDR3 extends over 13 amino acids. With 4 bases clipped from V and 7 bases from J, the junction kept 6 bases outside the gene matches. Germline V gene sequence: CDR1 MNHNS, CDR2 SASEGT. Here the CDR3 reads CASSVQGYGGYTF. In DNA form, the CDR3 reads TGTGCCAGCAGTGTACAGGGGTACGGTGGCTACACCTTC.

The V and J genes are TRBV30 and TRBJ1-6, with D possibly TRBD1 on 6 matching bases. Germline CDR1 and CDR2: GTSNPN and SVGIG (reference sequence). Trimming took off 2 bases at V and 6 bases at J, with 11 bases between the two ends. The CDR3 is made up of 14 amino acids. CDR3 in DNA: TGTGCCTGGAGTCGGGACACCGTTAATTCACCCCTCCACTTT. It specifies CAWSRDTVNSPLHF.

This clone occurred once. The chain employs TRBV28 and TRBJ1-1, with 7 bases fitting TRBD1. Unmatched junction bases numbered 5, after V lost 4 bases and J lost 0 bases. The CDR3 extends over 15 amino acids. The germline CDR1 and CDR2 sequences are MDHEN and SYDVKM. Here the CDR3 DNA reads TGTGCCAGCAGTTCGACAGGGTTAATGAACACTGAAGCTTTCTTT. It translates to CASSSTGLMNTEAFF.

The CDR3 nucleotides are TGTGCCAGCAGTGACCGACAGAGGACCGGGAGTCAAGAGACCCAGTACTTC. It encodes CASSDRQRTGSQETQYF. V gene TRBV2 combines with J gene TRBJ2-5; D possibly corresponds to TRBD2 (6 bases). Trimming removed 3 bases at V and 2 bases at J, with 19 bases between. The germline gives CDR1 SNHLY, CDR2 FYNNEI. The CDR3 length is 17 residues. Combining the CDR3 with reference TRBV2 and TRBJ2-5 gives the whole variable domain EPEVTQTPSHQVTQMGQEVILRCVPISNHLYFYWYRQILGQKVEFLVSFYNNEISEKSEIFDDQFSVERPDGSNFTLKIRSTKLEDSAMYFCASSDRQRTGSQETQYFGPGTRLLVL.

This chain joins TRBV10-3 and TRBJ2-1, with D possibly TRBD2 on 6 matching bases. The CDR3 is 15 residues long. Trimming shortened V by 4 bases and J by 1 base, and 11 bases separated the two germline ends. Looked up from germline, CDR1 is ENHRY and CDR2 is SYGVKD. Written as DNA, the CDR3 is TGTGCCATCAGTGTCGACGGGAGTTCCTACAATGAGCAGTTCTTC. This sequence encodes CAISVDGSSYNEQFF.

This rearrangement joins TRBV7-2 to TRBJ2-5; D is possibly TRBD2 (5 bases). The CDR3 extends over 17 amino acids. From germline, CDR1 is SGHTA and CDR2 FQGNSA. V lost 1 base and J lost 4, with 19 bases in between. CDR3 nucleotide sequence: TGTGCCAGCAGCTTAGAGGCTAGGTCGACGGGGAGAGAGACCCAGTACTTC. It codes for CASSLEARSTGRETQYF.

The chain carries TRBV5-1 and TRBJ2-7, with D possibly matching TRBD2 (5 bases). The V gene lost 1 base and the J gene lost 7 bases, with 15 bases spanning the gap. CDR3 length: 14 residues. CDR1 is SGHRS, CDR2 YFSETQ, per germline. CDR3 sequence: CASSLNWVTGEQYF. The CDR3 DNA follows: TGCGCCAGCAGCTTGAACTGGGTCACGGGGGAGCAGTACTTC. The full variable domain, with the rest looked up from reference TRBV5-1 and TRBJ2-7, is KAGVTQTPRYLIKTRGQQVTLSCSPISGHRSVSWYQQTPGQGLQFLFEYFSETQRNKGNFPGRFSGRQFSNSRSEMNVSTLELGDSALYLCASSLNWVTGEQYFGPGTRLTVT.

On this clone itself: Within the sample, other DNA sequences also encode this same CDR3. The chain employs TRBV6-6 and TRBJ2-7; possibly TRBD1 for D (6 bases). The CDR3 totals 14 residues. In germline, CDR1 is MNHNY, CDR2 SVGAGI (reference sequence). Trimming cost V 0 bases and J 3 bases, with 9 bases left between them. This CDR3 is CASSYSDRDYEQYF. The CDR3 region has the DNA TGTGCCAGCAGTTACTCGGACAGAGACTACGAGCAGTACTTC.

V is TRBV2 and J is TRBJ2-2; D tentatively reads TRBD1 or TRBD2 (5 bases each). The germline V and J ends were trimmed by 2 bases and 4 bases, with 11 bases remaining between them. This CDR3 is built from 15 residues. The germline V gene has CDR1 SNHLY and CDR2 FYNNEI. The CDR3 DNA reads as TGTGCCAGCAGTGAATCCGGGGCTCCCACCGGGGAGCTGTTTTTT. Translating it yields CASSESGAPTGELFF.

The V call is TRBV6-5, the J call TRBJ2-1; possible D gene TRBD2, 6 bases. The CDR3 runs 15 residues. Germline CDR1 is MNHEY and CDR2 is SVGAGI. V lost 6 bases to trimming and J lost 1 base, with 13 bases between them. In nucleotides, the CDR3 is TGTGCCAGCAGGGGCGTGGGGAGGTCCTACAATGAGCAGTTCTTC. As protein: CASRGVGRSYNEQFF.

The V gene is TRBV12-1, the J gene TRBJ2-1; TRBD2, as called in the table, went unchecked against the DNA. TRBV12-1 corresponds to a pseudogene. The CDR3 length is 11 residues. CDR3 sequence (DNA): TGTGCCAGCAGATGGTGGGGTGGGAGGTTCTTC. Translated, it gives CASRWWGGRFF.

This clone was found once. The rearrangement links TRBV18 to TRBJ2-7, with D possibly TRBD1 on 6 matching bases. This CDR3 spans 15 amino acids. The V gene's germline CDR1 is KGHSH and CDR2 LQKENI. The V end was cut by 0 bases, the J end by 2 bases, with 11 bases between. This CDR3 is CASSPPGHSTYEQYF. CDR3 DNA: TGTGCCAGCTCACCACCGGGACACTCAACCTACGAGCAGTACTTC.

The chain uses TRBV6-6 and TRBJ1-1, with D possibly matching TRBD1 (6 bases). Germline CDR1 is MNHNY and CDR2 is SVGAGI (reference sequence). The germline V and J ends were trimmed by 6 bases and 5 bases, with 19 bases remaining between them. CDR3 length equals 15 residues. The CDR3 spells CASRIAGAPRTEAFF. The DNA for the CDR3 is TGTGCCAGCAGGATCGCAGGGGCGCCTAGGACTGAAGCTTTCTTT.

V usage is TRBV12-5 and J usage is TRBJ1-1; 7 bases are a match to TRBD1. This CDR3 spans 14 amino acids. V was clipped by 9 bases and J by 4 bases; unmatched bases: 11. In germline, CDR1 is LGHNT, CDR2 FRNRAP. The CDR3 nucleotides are TGTGCTAGCGGGAAGGAGGGGGCGATCACTGAAGCTTTCTTT. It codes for CASGKEGAITEAFF.

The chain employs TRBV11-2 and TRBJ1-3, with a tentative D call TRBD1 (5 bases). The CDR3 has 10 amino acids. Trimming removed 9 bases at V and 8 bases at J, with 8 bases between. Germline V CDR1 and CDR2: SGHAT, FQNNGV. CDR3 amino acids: CASGGYTIYF. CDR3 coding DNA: TGTGCCAGTGGGGGTTACACCATATATTTT.

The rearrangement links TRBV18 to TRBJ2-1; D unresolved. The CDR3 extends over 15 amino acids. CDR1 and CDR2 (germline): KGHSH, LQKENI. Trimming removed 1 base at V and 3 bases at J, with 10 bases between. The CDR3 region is CASSPLTASYNEQFF. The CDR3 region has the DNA TGTGCCAGCTCACCACTGACGGCCAGCTACAATGAGCAGTTCTTC.

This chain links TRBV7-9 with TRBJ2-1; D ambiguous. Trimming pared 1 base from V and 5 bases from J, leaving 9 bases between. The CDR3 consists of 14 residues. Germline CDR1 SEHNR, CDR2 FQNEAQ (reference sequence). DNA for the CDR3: TGTGCCAGCAGCTTAGGGGGTAGCAACAATGAGCAGTTCTTC. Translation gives CASSLGGSNNEQFF.

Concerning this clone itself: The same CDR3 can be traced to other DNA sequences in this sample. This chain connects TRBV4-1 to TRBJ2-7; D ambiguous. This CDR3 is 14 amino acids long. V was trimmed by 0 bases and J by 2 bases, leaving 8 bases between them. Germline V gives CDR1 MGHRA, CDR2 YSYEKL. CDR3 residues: CASSQEPVTYEQYF. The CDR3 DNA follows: TGCGCCAGCAGCCAAGAACCGGTCACCTACGAGCAGTACTTC.

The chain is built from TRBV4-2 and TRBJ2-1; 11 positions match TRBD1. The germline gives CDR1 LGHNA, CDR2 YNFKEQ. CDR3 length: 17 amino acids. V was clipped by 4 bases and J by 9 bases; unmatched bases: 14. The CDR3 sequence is CASSPATTGTGGSEQFF. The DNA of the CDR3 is TGTGCCAGCAGCCCAGCGACAACCGGGACAGGGGGGAGTGAGCAGTTCTTC.

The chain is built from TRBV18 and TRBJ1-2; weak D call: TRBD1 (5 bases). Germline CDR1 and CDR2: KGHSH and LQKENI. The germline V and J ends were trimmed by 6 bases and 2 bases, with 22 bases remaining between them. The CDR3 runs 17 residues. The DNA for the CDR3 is TGTGCCAGCTCGACCTCCACGCCCCGGGGGAGAAACTATGGCTACACCTTC. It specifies CASSTSTPRGRNYGYTF.

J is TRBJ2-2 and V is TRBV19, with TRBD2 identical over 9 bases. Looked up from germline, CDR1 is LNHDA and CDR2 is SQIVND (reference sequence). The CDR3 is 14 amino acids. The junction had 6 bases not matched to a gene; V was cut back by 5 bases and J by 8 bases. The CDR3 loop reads CASSGGLAGGELFF. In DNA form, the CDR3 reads TGTGCCAGTAGTGGGGGACTAGCTGGTGGGGAGCTGTTTTTT.

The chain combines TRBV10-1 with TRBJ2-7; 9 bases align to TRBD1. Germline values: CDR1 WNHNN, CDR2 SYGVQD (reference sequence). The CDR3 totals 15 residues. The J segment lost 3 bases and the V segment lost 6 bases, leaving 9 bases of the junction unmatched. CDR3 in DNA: TGCGCCAGCAGCCCCCCCGGGACAGGGTTCTACGAGCAGTACTTC. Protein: CASSPPGTGFYEQYF.

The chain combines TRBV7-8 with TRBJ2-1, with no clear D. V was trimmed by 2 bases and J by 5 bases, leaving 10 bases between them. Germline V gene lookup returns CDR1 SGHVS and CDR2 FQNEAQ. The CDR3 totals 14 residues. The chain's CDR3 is CASSLSYQHNEQFF. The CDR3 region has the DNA TGTGCCAGCAGCTTAAGTTATCAACACAATGAGCAGTTCTTC.